The TCR beta chain described here comes from a study of cytomegalovirus exposure and HLA in healthy donors (dated by TCRdb to 2015 to 2018). About the study as a whole: In an earlier analysis of 450 to 750 of the donors, about 270 Gb of sequence data and approximately 120 million unique TCR beta sequences from 150 million to 200 million T cells were reported. The number of typed donors differed by locus: roughly 629-640 for A, B, C, DRB1 and DQB1; approximately 520 for DQA1; 606 for DPA1; and 400 to 480 for DPB1. In the later analysis, no new phenotypic data were used to find candidate immune exposures; instead, reliance was placed on TCR beta sequences and their occurrence across donors. Every repertoire in the discovery cohort had been generated on one and the same sequencing platform. Alongside the repertoire data, information on donor age, sex, ethnicity and CMV serostatus was compiled. Besides the first cohort of 666 subjects, a separate validation cohort made up of 95 to 150 different subjects was used. Across 398 genotyped donors of the cohort, an average of roughly 250,000 unique TCR beta nucleotide sequences per donor were sequenced, and 15% to 20% of those sequences were non-productive. To decide whether each TCR beta V gene segment behaved as functional or pseudogenic, an earlier analysis of some 570 of the donors relied on high-throughput TCR beta sequencing. Around 320 gigabases of sequencing data and approximately 85 million unique TCR sequences were included in an early release covering about 620 HLA-typed donors. The study was designed to test whether signatures of past pathogen exposure could be identified by cataloging public T cell receptors. A later analysis re-examined previously published TCR beta repertoires from several hundred donors and added high-resolution HLA genotyping to investigate patterns of TCR occurrence. A later genetic analysis took genome-wide SNP genotypes for about 55% of the roughly 670 donors and used that subset as a discovery cohort. High-throughput TCR immunosequencing, statistical association of individual TCRs with disease status, and machine learning were combined to predict cytomegalovirus infection status. Roughly 5 DR-DQ haplotypes were handled as single units for association and clustering, since linkage in the cohort was strong. The T cell repertoires of 670 or so subjects were profiled by immunosequencing and related to cytomegalovirus serostatus. Class I and class II HLA loci were covered by the typing at four-digit resolution. Among the roughly 400 genotyped donors, about 83% belonged to the genetic ancestry cluster associated with self-reported Caucasian donors.

Note on this clone: Its cognate antigen has yet to be identified. No much larger clone is present one base from it, and per-base qualities are unavailable.

Library method: the immunoSEQ multiplex PCR assay. A mixture of 60 forward primers for TCR Vbeta segments and 13 reverse primers for TCR Jbeta segments was used in the multiplex PCR. The CDR3 region of rearranged TCR beta genes was amplified from genomic DNA by a multiplex PCR assay. The amplified TCR beta libraries were sequenced on the Illumina HiSeq System as 87-base-pair reads. The paper's data handling went like this. Across the 500 to 850 repertoires, a later analysis counted about 81 million unique TCR beta chains, 9 million to 14 million of which were shared by at least two donors. To remove PCR and sequencing errors, raw reads were error-corrected and collapsed into unique sequences using a nearest-neighbor algorithm that merged closely related sequences. V, D and J gene segments were assigned by aligning CDR3 sequences to IMGT reference sequences. For a sequence to be retained, a match of at least six nucleotides to both a V gene segment and a J gene segment was required. Rearrangements were classified as productive when the CDR3 lacked stop codons and remained in frame with V and J, and all other rearrangements were classified as non-productive. Following IMGT convention, CDR3 was defined as the stretch from the second conserved V-encoded cysteine up to the conserved J-encoded phenylalanine. The earlier analysis of some 550 of the donors excluded any sequence lacking an unambiguous match to a single V gene segment. In an earlier analysis of approximately 610 of the donors, V segments were called functional above 56.7% productive rearrangements and were called segregating when the between-donor standard deviation exceeded 5%. A statistical classification framework was built to diagnose cytomegalovirus status from the catalog of TCR beta chain sequences. In a later analysis, V and J genes were assigned by comparing TCR nucleotide sequences against IMGT/GENE-DB human TR gene sequences. A later analysis assigned CDR3 sequences and most-parsimonious VDJ recombination scenarios with the TCRdist pipeline. A later analysis defined each TCR beta chain by its CDR3 amino acid sequence plus V-gene family, and excluded reads lacking a unique V-gene family. A later analysis removed 550 to 700 highly shared, low-generation-probability nucleotide sequences to deal with suspected cross-contamination and a sequencing artifact. A later analysis calculated a clonal expansion index for each public chain from normalized within-repertoire ranks of inferred template counts. In a later analysis, generation probabilities were computed using a VDJ recombination model fitted to out-of-frame rearrangements, and the results were checked against IGoR. A later analysis scored TCR-TCR, TCR-HLA and TCR-CMV co-occurrence with hypergeometric tests, applying a repertoire-size bias correction to TCR pairs. False discovery rates were estimated in a later analysis by permuting HLA or CMV assignments 20 times. In a later analysis, co-occurring TCRs were grouped using DBSCAN, and TCRdist sequence similarity was added for clustering within HLA-allele-positive subsets. Co-occurrence clustering excluded repertoires with fewer than 30,000 or more than 120,000 public chains, plus five with anomalous nucleotide sharing. In its TCRdb copy, this immuneACCESS table keeps in-frame sequences only and misses some clones. Where compared with another copy, unresolved V genes explain less than half of these, and the others have no known cause. V and J calls and clone size are copied from that table; D and trimming were computed from the DNA. A total of more than 140,000 clones appear in this sample, over 75% of them only once. Of the sample, approximately 6% falls within the top ten clones.

Taken from the germline V gene (reference sequence), the CDR1 and CDR2 loops are MNHEY and SMNVEV. From V the trimming removes 4 bases and from J it removes 4 bases, while the gene matches leave 8 bases of the junction unaccounted for. From the cysteine through the phenylalanine, the CDR3 covers 16 amino acids. The retained sequence is limited to the CDR3, 48 bases, with the frame set at the first base. The cohort was made up of 650 to 700 healthy bone marrow donors. All cohort members were sampled while nominally healthy, although unrecorded immune exposures were likely present. The donor was CMV seropositive and belonged to the group of 250 to 350 seropositive cohort members. A peripheral blood sample was collected from each donor, and TCR beta sequencing was performed on peripheral blood mononuclear cells. The Qiagen DNeasy Blood Extraction Kit was used to extract genomic DNA from the blood cell samples.

General findings and caveats noted by the study authors: Only TCR beta chains were sequenced in this cohort, and the absence of alpha or paired-chain data limited detectable features. For the cohort, immune exposure information was limited to CMV serostatus. In a later genetic analysis, fewer N-insertions in productive TCRs were reported among donors in an Asian-associated ancestry cluster than the roughly 700-donor mean. Most TCR sequences were observed very rarely across donors, whereas some public TCRs were present in many individuals. In vitro tests confirmed that three of the cytomegalovirus-associated TCR beta chains recognize cytomegalovirus antigens. Roughly uniform sequencing depth across donors was assumed in presence/absence analyses, although this assumption may not hold. HLA typing was unavailable for some donors at each locus, so association tests used only the typed subset. Several of the top co-occurrence clusters appeared to be linked to parvovirus B19, influenza, CMV and Epstein-Barr virus, according to a later analysis. The study listed approximately 150 TCR beta chains as associated with cytomegalovirus. When HLA alleles, especially DR and DQ, strongly co-occurred, attributing TCR associations to individual alleles was difficult. According to the authors, the approach could potentially be generalized to other disease states and immunological phenotypes. In both the original and validation cohorts, the classifier was reported to diagnose cytomegalovirus status with high specificity and sensitivity. A further reported finding was that TCR beta sequences accurately predicted the HLA-A and HLA-B alleles for most subjects in the first cohort. A later genetic analysis associated a missense DCLRE1C variant with V-gene and J-gene trimming of TCR beta chains, and an independent cohort replicated the association. Over 15 rarely observed V segments, including chromosome 9 orphons, were excluded from the earlier analysis of a few hundred of the donors because counts were too low. Some IMGT-functional V segments, including TRBV6-2 and TRBV6-3, could not be told apart with the 87-base-pair reads, so those segments were excluded. In an earlier analysis of over 550 of the donors, most TCR beta V segments were observed in productive rearrangements about 87% or about 30% of the time, broadly matching IMGT annotations. In a later analysis, HLA-associated TCR beta chains were found to be more clonally expanded and to have lower generation probabilities than equally common non-associated chains. Correlated functional status among segregating V segments might reflect linkage disequilibrium, but an unknown experimental factor could not be ruled out. A later analysis found that TCR association rates varied across HLA loci, with DRB1 alleles showing the most associated TCRs and HLA-C alleles the fewest. The sequencing pipeline was judged likely to have produced a cluster of highly shared sequence variants as a technical artifact. In a later analysis, most CMV-associated TCR beta chains were found to appear HLA-restricted, with HLA associations seemingly driven largely by CMV exposure. At a false discovery rate of 0.05, a later analysis linked 16,000 or so TCR beta sequences to specific HLA alleles.

This sequence was found in a man aged 30 to 39 in good health and CMV-seropositive. The material sequenced was PBMCs. Recombination connected TRBV27 to TRBJ2-3; 10 of the junction bases match TRBD1. In nucleotides, the sequence is TGTGCCAGCAGTTCCATGGGACAGGGGTATCCAGATACGCAGTATTTT. Protein translation: CASSSMGQGYPDTQYF.